The 5 T cell receptor beta chains presented below share a single source sample, sequenced in a study of CD8 T cells in Susac syndrome. Random-hexamer reverse transcription was applied to roughly 0.45 to 1 ug RNA. TCRdb independently ran MiXCR on the immunoSEQ multiplex PCR reads; one entry per CDR3 protein. The repertoire holds about 300,000 distinct CDR3 sequences, with around 89% as singletons. The sample consisted of CD8+ T cells from PBMCs. These receptors were collected from a human donor with multiple sclerosis.

The chain links TRBV6-2 or TRBV6-3 to TRBJ2-7; 9 bases map to TRBD1. V gave up 6 bases and J gave up 2 bases; unmatched junction bases: 11. The CDR3 extends over 16 amino acids. Germline V gene sequence: CDR1 MNHEY, CDR2 SVGEGT. CDR3 DNA sequence: TGTGCCAGCAGAACGCTACAGGGGGCGCGGACCTACGAGCAGTACTTC. The encoded protein is CASRTLQGARTYEQYF.

The J gene is TRBJ2-7, the V gene TRBV27; D is possibly TRBD2 (6 bases). The germline gives CDR1 MNHEY, CDR2 SMNVEV (reference sequence). The V gene lost 4 bases and the J gene lost 7 bases, with 14 bases spanning the gap. CDR3 length: 13 residues. The CDR3 region has the DNA TGTGCCAGCAGTTCCCCCATCGGAGGGGAGCAGTACTTC. Amino acids: CASSSPIGGEQYF.

CDR3 DNA sequence: TGTGCCACCAGCACAGTTGGGACAGCCCCTGAAGCTTTCTTT. Translation: CATSTVGTAPEAFF. The rearrangement uses TRBV15 and TRBJ1-1; 7 positions agree with TRBD1. Germline CDR1 reads LNHNV; CDR2 reads YYDKDF (reference sequence). This CDR3 comprises 14 residues. V lost 4 bases to trimming and J lost 6 bases; unmatched junction nucleotides: 8.

CDR3 bases: TGCGCCAGCAGCTCCGGGACAGTTATAGATACGCAGTATTTT. This gives the protein CASSSGTVIDTQYF. V gene TRBV5-1 combines with J gene TRBJ2-3; 7 nucleotides agree with TRBD1. The germline V gene has CDR1 SGHRS and CDR2 YFSETQ. CDR3 size: 14 residues. V lost 3 bases to trimming and J lost 5 bases; unmatched junction nucleotides: 6.

The chain couples TRBV27 to TRBJ1-2; D uncertain. Deletions cut 4 bases from V and 10 bases from J, with 10 bases between. The length of the CDR3 is 11 residues. The germline CDR1 and CDR2 sequences are MNHEY and SMNVEV (reference sequence). The DNA for the CDR3 is TGTGCCAGCAGTTCGGGATACTACTACACCTTC. This translates into CASSSGYYYTF.